This T cell receptor beta chain was sequenced for a study of blood T cell repertoires in COVID-19. Study summary: The cDNA or gDNA used as material had been derived from T cells, B-cell-depleted T cells, or PBMCs.

Allocation to cohorts depended on clinical history reported by the participants. Recovered Cohort 3 donors showed two negative PCRs, clearance, or symptom resolution. The germline gives CDR1 MGHRA, CDR2 YSYEKL. Trimming shortened V by 4 bases and J by 0 bases, and 13 bases separated the two germline ends. This CDR3 contains 16 residues. Libraries were prepared by immunoSEQ multiplex PCR; TCRdb keeps only in-frame clonotypes and omits some of them. The sample contains 170,000 or so clones, 60% to 80% of which appear only once. Sample: PBMCs or T cells enriched from blood (not recorded which). This sequence joins TRBV4-1 and TRBJ1-5; unclear D gene. This receptor was identified in a woman in her 50s who had recovered from COVID-19. CDR3 sequence: CASSPDKDYSNQPQHF. DNA of the CDR3: TGCGCCAGCAGCCCTGACAAGGACTATAGCAATCAGCCCCAGCATTTT.